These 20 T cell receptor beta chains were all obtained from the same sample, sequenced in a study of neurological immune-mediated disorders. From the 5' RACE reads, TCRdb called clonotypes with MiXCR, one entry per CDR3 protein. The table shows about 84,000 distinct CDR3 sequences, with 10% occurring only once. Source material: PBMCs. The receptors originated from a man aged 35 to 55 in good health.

The CDR3 is CASVGTGELFF. As DNA, the CDR3 is TGTGCCAGCGTAGGCACCGGGGAGCTGTTTTTT. This chain joins TRBV12-3 or TRBV12-4 and TRBJ2-2; D uncertain. Trimming took off 8 bases at V and 4 bases at J, with 5 bases between the two ends. The CDR3 length is 11 residues.

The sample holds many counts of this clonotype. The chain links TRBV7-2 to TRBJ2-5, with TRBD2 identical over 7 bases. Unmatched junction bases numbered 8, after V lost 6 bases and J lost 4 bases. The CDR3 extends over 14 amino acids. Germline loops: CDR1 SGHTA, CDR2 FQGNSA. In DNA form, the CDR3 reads TGTGCCAGCAGGCGAGCTAGCGGAACAGAGACCCAGTACTTC. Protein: CASRRASGTETQYF. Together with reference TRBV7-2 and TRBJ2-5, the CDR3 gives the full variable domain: GAGVSQSPSNKVTEKGKDVELRCDPISGHTALYWYRQSLGQGLEFLIYFQGNSAPDKSGLPSDRFSAERTGGSVSTLTIQRTQQEDSAVYLCASRRASGTETQYFGPGTRLLVL.

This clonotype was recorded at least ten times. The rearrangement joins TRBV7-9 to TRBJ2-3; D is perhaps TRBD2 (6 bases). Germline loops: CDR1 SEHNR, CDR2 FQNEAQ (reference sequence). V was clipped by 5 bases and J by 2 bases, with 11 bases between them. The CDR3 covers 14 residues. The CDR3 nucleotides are TGTGCCAGCAGCCGAGGACTATCCACAGATACGCAGTATTTT. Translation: CASSRGLSTDTQYF.

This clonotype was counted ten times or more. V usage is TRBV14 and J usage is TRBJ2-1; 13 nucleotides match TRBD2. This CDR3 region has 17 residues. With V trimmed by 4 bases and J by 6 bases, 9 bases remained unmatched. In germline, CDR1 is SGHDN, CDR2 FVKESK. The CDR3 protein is CASSRLQLAGGGNEQFF. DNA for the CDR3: TGTGCCAGCAGCCGATTACAACTAGCGGGAGGGGGCAATGAGCAGTTCTTC.

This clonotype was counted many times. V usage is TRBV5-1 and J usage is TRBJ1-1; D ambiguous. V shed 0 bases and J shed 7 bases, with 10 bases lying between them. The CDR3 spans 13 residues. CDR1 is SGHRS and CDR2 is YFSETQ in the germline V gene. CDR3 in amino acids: CASSLGIFGEAFF. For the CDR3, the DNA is TGCGCCAGCAGCTTGGGGATTTTCGGTGAAGCTTTCTTT.

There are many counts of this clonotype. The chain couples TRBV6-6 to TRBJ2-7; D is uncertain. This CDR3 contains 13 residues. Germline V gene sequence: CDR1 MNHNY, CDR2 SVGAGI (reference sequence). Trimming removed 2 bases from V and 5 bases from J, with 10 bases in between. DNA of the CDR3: TGTGCCAGCAGTTACCCCACACACCACGAGCAGTACTTC. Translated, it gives CASSYPTHHEQYF.

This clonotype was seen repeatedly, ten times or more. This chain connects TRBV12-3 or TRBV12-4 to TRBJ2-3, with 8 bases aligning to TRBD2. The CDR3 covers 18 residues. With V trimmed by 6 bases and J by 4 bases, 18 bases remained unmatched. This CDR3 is CASRPDVRTSRGPDTQYF. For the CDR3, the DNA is TGTGCCAGCAGACCAGATGTACGGACTAGCAGGGGACCAGATACGCAGTATTTT.

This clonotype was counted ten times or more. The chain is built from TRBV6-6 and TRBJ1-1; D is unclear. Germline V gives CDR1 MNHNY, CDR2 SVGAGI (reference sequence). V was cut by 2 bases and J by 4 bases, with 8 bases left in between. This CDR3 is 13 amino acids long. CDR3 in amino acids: CASSYASGTEAFF. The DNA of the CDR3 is TGTGCCAGCAGTTACGCGTCCGGCACTGAAGCTTTCTTT.

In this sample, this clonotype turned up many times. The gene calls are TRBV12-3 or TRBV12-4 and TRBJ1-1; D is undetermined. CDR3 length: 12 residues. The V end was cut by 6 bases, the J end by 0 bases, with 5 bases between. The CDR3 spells CASRGMNTEAFF. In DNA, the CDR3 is TGTGCCAGCAGGGGCATGAACACTGAAGCTTTCTTT.

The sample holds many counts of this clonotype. CDR3 region: CASSFGQTAGELFF. For the CDR3, the DNA is TGTGCCAGCAGTTTTGGACAGACGGCCGGGGAGCTGTTTTTT. The chain combines TRBV12-3 or TRBV12-4 with TRBJ2-2; a possible D gene is TRBD1 (6 bases). CDR3 length: 14 amino acids. V lost 3 bases to trimming and J lost 6 bases, with 11 bases between them.

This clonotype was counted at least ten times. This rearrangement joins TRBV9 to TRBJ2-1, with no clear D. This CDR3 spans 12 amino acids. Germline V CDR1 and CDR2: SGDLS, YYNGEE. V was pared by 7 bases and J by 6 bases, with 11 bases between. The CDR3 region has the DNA TGTGCCAGCTCGATGGGTCTCAATGAGCAGTTCTTC. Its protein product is CASSMGLNEQFF. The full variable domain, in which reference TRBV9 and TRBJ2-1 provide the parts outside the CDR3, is DSGVTQTPKHLITATGQRVTLRCSPRSGDLSVYWYQQSLDQGLQFLIQYYNGEERAKGNILERFSAQQFPDLHSELNLSSLELGDSALYFCASSMGLNEQFFGPGTRLTVL.

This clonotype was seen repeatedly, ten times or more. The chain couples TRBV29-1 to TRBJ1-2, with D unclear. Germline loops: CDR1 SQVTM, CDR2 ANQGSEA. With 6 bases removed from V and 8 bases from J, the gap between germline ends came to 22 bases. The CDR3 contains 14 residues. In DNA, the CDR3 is TGCAGCGTCGTACTTTCATTTGCCTTAGGAGGCTACACCTTC. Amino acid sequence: CSVVLSFALGGYTF.

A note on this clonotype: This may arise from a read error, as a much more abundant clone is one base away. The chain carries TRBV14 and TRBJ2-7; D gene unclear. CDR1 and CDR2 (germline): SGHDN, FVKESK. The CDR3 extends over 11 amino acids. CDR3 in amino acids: CASSQIHDQYF. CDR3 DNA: TGTGCCAGCAGCCAAATCCACGACCAGTACTTC. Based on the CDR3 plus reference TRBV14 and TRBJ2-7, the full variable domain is EAGVTQFPSHSVIEKGQTVTLRCDPISGHDNLYWYRRVMGKEIKFLLHFVKESKQDESGMPNNRFLAERTGGTYSTLKVQPAELEDSGVYFCASSQIHDQYFGPGTRLTVT.

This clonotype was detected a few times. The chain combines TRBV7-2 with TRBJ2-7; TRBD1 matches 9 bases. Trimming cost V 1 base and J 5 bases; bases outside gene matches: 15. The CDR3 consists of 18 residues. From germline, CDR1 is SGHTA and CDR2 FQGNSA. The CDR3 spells CASSLVGTWDREPHEQYF. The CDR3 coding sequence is TGTGCCAGCAGCTTAGTTGGTACTTGGGACAGGGAACCCCACGAGCAGTACTTC.

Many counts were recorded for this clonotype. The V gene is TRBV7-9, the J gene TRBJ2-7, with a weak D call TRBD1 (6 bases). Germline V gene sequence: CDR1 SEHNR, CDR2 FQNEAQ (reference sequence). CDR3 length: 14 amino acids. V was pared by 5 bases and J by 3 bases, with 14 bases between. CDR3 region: CASSKIGTSYEQYF. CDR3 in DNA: TGTGCCAGCAGCAAAATTGGGACAAGCTACGAGCAGTACTTC.

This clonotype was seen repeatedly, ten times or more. The CDR3, as DNA: TGCAGTGCTACTACCTGGACTAGTCGAAATGAGCAGTTCTTC. Encoded protein: CSATTWTSRNEQFF. The chain combines TRBV20-1 with TRBJ2-1, with 7 bases aligning to TRBD2. This CDR3 is built from 14 residues. Germline lookup yields CDR1 DFQATT and CDR2 SNEGSKA (reference sequence). With V trimmed by 4 bases and J by 7 bases, 10 bases remained unmatched.

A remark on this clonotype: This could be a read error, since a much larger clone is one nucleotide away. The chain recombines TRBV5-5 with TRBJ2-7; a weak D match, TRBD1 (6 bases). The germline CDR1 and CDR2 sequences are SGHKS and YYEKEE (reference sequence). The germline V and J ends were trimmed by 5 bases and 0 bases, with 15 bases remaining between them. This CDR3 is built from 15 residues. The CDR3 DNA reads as TGTGCCAGCAGTGCAGGGGCCCTGAGCTCCTACGAGCAGTACTTC. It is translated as CASSAGALSSYEQYF.

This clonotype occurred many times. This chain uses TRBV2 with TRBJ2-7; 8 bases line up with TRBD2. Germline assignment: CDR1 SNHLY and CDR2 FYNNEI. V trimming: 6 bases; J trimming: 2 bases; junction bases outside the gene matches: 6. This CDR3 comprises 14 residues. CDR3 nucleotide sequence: TGTGCCAGCAGCCGTTTTAGCGGGACCTACGAGCAGTACTTC. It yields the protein CASSRFSGTYEQYF.

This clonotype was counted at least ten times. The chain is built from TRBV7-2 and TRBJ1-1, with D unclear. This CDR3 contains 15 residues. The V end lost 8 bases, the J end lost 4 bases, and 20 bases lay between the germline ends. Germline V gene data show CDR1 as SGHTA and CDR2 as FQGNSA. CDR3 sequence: CASRTYQVRGTEAFF. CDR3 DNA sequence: TGTGCCAGCCGTACTTACCAGGTGCGGGGCACTGAAGCTTTCTTT.

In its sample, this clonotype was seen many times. The CDR3, as DNA: TGCAGTGCTAGAGACAGGGCTGATACGCAGTATTTT. Its translation is CSARDRADTQYF. V is TRBV20-1 and J is TRBJ2-3; TRBD1 is a possible D gene (5 bases). Per the germline V gene, CDR1 is DFQATT and CDR2 is SNEGSKA (reference sequence). Deletions cut 0 bases from V and 6 bases from J, with 7 bases between. CDR3 length: 12 amino acids.